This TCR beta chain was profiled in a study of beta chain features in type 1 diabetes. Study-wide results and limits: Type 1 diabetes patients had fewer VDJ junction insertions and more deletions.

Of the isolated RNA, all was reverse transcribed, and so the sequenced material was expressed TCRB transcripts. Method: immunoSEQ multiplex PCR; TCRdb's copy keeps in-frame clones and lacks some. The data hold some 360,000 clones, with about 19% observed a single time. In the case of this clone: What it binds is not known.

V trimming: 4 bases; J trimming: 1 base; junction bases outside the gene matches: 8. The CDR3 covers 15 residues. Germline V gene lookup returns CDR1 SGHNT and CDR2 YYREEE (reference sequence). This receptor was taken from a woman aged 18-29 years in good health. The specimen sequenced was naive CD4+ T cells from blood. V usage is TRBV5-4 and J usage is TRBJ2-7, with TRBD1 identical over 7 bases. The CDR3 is CASSRRATGSYEQYF. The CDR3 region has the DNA TGTGCCAGCAGCCGAAGGGCGACAGGGTCCTACGAGCAGTACTTC.